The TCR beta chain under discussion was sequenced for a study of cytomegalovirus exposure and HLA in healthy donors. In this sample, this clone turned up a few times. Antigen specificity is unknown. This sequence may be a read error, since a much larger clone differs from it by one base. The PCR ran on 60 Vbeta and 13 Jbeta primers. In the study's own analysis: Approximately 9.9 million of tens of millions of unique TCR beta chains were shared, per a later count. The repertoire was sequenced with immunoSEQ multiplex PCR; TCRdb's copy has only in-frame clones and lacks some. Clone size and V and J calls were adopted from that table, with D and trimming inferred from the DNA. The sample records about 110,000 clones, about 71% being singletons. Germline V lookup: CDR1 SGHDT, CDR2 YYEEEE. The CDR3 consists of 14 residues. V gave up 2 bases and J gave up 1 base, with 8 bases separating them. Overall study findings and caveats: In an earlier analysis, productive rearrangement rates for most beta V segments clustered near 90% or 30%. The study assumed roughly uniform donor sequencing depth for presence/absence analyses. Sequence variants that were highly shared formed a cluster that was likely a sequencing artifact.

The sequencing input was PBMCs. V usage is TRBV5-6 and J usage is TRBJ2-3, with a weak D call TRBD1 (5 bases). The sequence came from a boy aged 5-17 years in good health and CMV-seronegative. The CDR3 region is CASSLGRGTDTQYF. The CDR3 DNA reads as TGTGCCAGCAGCTTAGGCAGGGGCACAGATACGCAGTATTTT.